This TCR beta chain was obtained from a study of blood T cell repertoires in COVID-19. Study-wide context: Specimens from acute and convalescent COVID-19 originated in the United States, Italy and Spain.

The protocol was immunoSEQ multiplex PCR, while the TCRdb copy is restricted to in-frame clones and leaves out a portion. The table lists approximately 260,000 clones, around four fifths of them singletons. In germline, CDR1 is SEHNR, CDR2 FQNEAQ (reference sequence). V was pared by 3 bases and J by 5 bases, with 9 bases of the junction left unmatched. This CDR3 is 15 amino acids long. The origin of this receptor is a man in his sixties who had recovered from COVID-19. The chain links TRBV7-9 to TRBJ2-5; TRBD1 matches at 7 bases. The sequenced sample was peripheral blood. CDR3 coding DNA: TGTGCCAGCAGCTTGGGACAGTTTCGGTTGGAGACCCAGTACTTC. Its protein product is CASSLGQFRLETQYF.